This is a list of T cell receptor beta chains from one sample in a study of metastatic and nonmetastatic thyroid tumors. TCRdb re-clonotyped the PCR reads via MiXCR. The data show over 30,000 clones, around 32% seen once. The specimen was blood. The receptor set was obtained from a female donor with papillary thyroid cancer or a benign thyroid nodule (not recorded which). Some clones in this sample may be carry-over from other donors' samples. Both conserved end residues are part of each CDR3. The order of the fields is clone size, V gene, J gene, D gene, CDR3 DNA, CDR3 protein. A D gene is named only where the DNA matches it firmly. Rows may omit the clone size; those that give it use once, few, many or a size class.

>.|TRBV4-3|TRBJ2-7|TRBD2
TGCGCCAGCAGCAACACTATAGCGGGACCCTACGAGCAGTACTTC
CASSNTIAGPYEQYF
>.|TRBV20-1|TRBJ2-2|TRBD2
TGCAGTGCTAGACGAGCGGGAGCGTCCTCCGGGGAGCTGTTTTTT
CSARRAGASSGELFF
>.|TRBV4-1|TRBJ2-7|.
TGCGCCAGCAGCCAAGAGCCGGGTGGCTCCTACGAGCAGTACTTC
CASSQEPGGSYEQYF
>.|TRBV30|TRBJ2-1|.
TGTGCCTGTATGGCCGGAGGGTACAATGAGCAGTTCTTC
CACMAGGYNEQFF
>.|TRBV6-1|TRBJ2-2|.
TGTGCCAGTTTAACGGGAGTTAACACCGGGGAGCTGTTTTTT
CASLTGVNTGELFF
>many|TRBV24-1|TRBJ1-5|TRBD1
TGTGCCACCAGTGAATCAGGGGGGGGCACAGATCAGCCCCAGCATTTT
CATSESGGGTDQPQHF
>.|TRBV5-1|TRBJ1-5|.
TGCGCCAGCAGCTTGGGTGTAGGAGCCAGGAATCAGCCCCAGCATTTT
CASSLGVGARNQPQHF
>few|TRBV28|TRBJ1-5|.
TGTGCCAGCAGTTTCTCCAGGGCCAATCAGCCCCAGCATTTT
CASSFSRANQPQHF
>.|TRBV9|TRBJ2-7|.
TGTGCCAGCGGCTCGGGAAGTAGCGACGAGCAGTACTTC
CASGSGSSDEQYF
>many|TRBV6-2/TRBV6-3|TRBJ2-7|.
TGTGCCACCAATCTACAGCGCGACTACGAGCAGTACTTC
CATNLQRDYEQYF
>many|TRBV14|TRBJ1-6|TRBD1
TGTGCCAGCACCCCGACAGGGGGCCCAAATTCACCCCTCCACTTT
CASTPTGGPNSPLHF
>many|TRBV30|TRBJ2-5|TRBD2
TGTGCCTGGAGTCCGCGACTAGCGGGAGGTGAGACCCAGTACTTC
CAWSPRLAGGETQYF
>few|TRBV6-1|TRBJ2-3|.
TGTGCCAGCAGTGCGTGCGGACACCTAAAGGGGCTAGATACTCAGTATTTT
CASSACGHLKGLDTQYF
>.|TRBV4-1|TRBJ1-5|.
TGCGCCAGCAGCAGTCAGGGGATCAATCAGCCCCAGCATTTT
CASSSQGINQPQHF
>.|TRBV6-1|TRBJ2-7|.
TGTGCAAGAAACAACGTGCCGAATCAGGCGACCCAGCAGTACTTC
CARNNVPNQATQQYF
>many|TRBV29-1|TRBJ2-5|.
TGCAGCGTCTTCGGGAAAGAGACCCAGTACTTC
CSVFGKETQYF
>few|TRBV6-1|TRBJ1-3|.
TGTGCCAGCAGTGCAGGGTATACTGGAAACACCATATATTTT
CASSAGYTGNTIYF
>many|TRBV9|TRBJ1-2|.
TGTGCCAGCAGCGTAGAGGAGGACCCCACCTGGGGTGGCTACACCTTC
CASSVEEDPTWGGYTF
>.|TRBV6-1|TRBJ1-2|.
TGTGCCAGCAGTGTACGATCCGAGGGGGACCACACTAACGATGGCTACACCTTC
CASSVRSEGDHTNDGYTF
>many|TRBV20-1|TRBJ2-3|TRBD2
TGCAGTGCTCCCAGCGGGGGGGCCTTTACCCCCACAGATACGCAGTATTTT
CSAPSGGAFTPTDTQYF
>many|TRBV19|TRBJ1-1|.
TGTGCCAGTACCACGGGCAGGGCCACTGAAGCTTTCTTT
CASTTGRATEAFF
>many|TRBV28|TRBJ1-4|.
TGTGCCAGCAGTTTATGGGGGGCTAATGAAAAACTGTTTTTT
CASSLWGANEKLFF
>many|TRBV2|TRBJ1-1|.
TGTGCCAGTGTGACTCCTCTGAACACTGAAGCTTTCTTT
CASVTPLNTEAFF
>medium-sized|TRBV28|TRBJ1-3|.
TGTGCCAGCAGTTTAGGGCGGGCTATGAGAAACACCATATATTTT
CASSLGRAMRNTIYF
>.|TRBV10-1|TRBJ2-1|.
TGCGCCAGCAGTGAGTCCGGAAGGGGCTCCTACAATGAGCAGTTCTTC
CASSESGRGSYNEQFF
>many|TRBV20-1|TRBJ1-2|.
TGCAGTATACGACAAGGCACTAACTATGGCTACACCTTC
CSIRQGTNYGYTF
>.|TRBV6-5|TRBJ1-3|.
TGTGCCAGCAGTTGGGGAAACACCATATATTTT
CASSWGNTIYF
>.|TRBV20-1|TRBJ2-7|TRBD2
TGCAGTGCTCGCCGTCGCGGGGGGGCAGACGAGCAGTACTTC
CSARRRGGADEQYF
>.|TRBV7-2|TRBJ2-7|.
TGTGCCAGCAGCTGGGGACGAGACTACGAGCAGTACTTC
CASSWGRDYEQYF
>many|TRBV6-2/TRBV6-3|TRBJ2-6|.
TGTGCCAGCAGCCCCCGTCACTCTGGGGCCAACGTCCTGACTTTC
CASSPRHSGANVLTF
>.|TRBV30|TRBJ1-3|.
TGTGCCTGGAGTAGGAGGCTCACCATATATTTT
CAWSRRLTIYF
>medium-sized|TRBV2|TRBJ1-2|.
TGTGCCAGGGGAGACAGGTCCTATGGCTACACCTTC
CARGDRSYGYTF
>.|TRBV27|TRBJ2-2|.
TGTGCCAGCAGTTCGGACCCACCCGGGGTCACCGGGGAGCTGTTTTTT
CASSSDPPGVTGELFF
>.|TRBV11-2|TRBJ2-7|TRBD2
TGTGCCAGCAGCCCCCGGGTGAGCGGGACCGCCTACGAGCAGTACTTC
CASSPRVSGTAYEQYF
>many|TRBV20-1|TRBJ2-1|TRBD2
TGCAGCGTTAGCGGGAGGATGAATGAGCAGTTCTTC
CSVSGRMNEQFF
>many|TRBV20-1|TRBJ1-1|.
TGCAGTGCTAGAGGGTCGGGACACCACACTGAAGCTTTCTTT
CSARGSGHHTEAFF
>.|TRBV5-1|TRBJ2-7|TRBD1
TGCGCCAGCAGCTTGGGACAGGGTGGCTACGAGCAGTACTTC
CASSLGQGGYEQYF
>many|TRBV14|TRBJ2-3|.
TGTGCCAGCAGCCTAGTACGAGCACAAGCGGATACGCAGTATTTT
CASSLVRAQADTQYF
>.|TRBV2|TRBJ2-1|TRBD2
TGTGCCAGCATTATGGGAGGGGCTGGTGAGCAGTTCTTC
CASIMGGAGEQFF
>.|TRBV6-5|TRBJ2-1|TRBD2
TGTGCCAGCAGTTACGGGCTAGCGGGAGGGGGGACGGAGCAGTTCTTC
CASSYGLAGGGTEQFF
>.|TRBV20-1|TRBJ2-7|TRBD1
TGCAGTGCTGGGACAGGGGGTACCTACGAGCAGTACTTC
CSAGTGGTYEQYF